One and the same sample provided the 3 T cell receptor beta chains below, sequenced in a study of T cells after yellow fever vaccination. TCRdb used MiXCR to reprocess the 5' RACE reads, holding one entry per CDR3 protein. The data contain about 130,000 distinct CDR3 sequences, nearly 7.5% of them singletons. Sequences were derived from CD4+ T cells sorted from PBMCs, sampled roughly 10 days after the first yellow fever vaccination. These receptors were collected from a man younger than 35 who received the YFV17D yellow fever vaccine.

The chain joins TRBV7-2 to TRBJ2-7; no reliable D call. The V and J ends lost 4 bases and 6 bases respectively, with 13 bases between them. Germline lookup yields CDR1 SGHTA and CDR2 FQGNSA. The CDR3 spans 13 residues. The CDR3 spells CASSSSHGLEQYF. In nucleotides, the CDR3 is TGTGCCAGCAGCTCCTCCCATGGGCTCGAGCAGTACTTC.

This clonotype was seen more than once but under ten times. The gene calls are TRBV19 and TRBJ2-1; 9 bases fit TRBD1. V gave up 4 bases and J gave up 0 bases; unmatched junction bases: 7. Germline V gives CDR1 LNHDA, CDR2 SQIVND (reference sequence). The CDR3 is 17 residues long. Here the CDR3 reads CASSTIQGAGSYNEQFF. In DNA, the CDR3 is TGTGCCAGTAGTACAATACAGGGGGCAGGCTCCTACAATGAGCAGTTCTTC.

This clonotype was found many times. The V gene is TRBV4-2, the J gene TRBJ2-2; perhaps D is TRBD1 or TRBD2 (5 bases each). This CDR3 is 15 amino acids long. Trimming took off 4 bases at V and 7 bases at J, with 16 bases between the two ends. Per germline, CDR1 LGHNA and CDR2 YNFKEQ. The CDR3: CASSRPGATGGELFF. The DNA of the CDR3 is TGTGCCAGCAGCCGGCCCGGGGCCACGGGCGGGGAGCTGTTTTTT.